A single sample gave rise to the 8 T cell receptor beta chains below, sequenced in a study of CD8 T cells in ankylosing spondylitis. Whole-study findings and limits: In ankylosing spondylitis blood, a motif of about 8 highly homologous TCR beta variants appeared characteristic.

MiXCR was run by TCRdb on the 5' RACE reads, yielding one entry per CDR3 protein. Of about 800,000 distinct CDR3 sequences listed, 10% to 15% are singletons. No antigen has been identified for these receptors. The sample comprised blood, either unsorted or a sorted T cell fraction (not recorded which). These receptors were collected from a male donor with ankylosing spondylitis.

This clonotype was seen repeatedly, ten times or more. The chain joins TRBV5-1 to TRBJ2-1, with 7 bases that match TRBD2. V lost 3 bases to trimming and J lost 8 bases; unmatched junction nucleotides: 8. Germline lookup yields CDR1 SGHRS and CDR2 YFSETQ. CDR3 size: 14 residues. The CDR3 region has the DNA TGCGCCAGCAGCTGGGGGGGGAAGTGGGATGAGCAGTTCTTC. It codes for CASSWGGKWDEQFF.

The chain recombines TRBV27 with TRBJ1-4, with 8 bases aligning to TRBD1. Germline loops: CDR1 MNHEY, CDR2 SMNVEV (reference sequence). This CDR3 contains 16 residues. V lost 2 bases, J lost 8 bases, and 10 bases stayed unmatched. The CDR3 bases are TGTGCCAGCAGTTTAGTCCGAGGACAGGGAAGGGAAAAACTGTTTTTT. It codes for CASSLVRGQGREKLFF.

The V call is TRBV6-5, the J call TRBJ2-2, with D unresolved. CDR1 and CDR2 (germline): MNHEY, SVGAGI. The CDR3 is 13 amino acids. V lost 2 bases to trimming and J lost 7 bases, with 8 bases between them. In DNA form, the CDR3 reads TGTGCCAGCAGTTACACCATGCTCGGGGAGCTGTTTTTT. Translation gives CASSYTMLGELFF.

This clonotype was seen a handful of times. The CDR3 region has the DNA TGCAGTGCTGCTAGCGGTTCTGCCTACGAGCAGTACTTC. As protein: CSAASGSAYEQYF. The rearrangement joins TRBV20-1 to TRBJ2-7; 7 nucleotides align to TRBD2. Looked up from germline, CDR1 is DFQATT and CDR2 is SNEGSKA (reference sequence). V gave up 5 bases and J gave up 2 bases; unmatched junction bases: 6. There are 13 residues in the CDR3.

This clonotype turned up a few times. The gene calls are TRBV20-1 and TRBJ2-3; TRBD2 aligns across 12 bases. The CDR3 runs 13 residues. CDR1 is DFQATT and CDR2 is SNEGSKA in the germline V gene (reference sequence). Losses at the gene ends were 6 bases for V and 11 bases for J; bases not matched to a gene: 9. For the CDR3, the DNA is TGCAGTGCCACAGGACTAGCGGGGACCCAGCAGTATTTT. This gives the protein CSATGLAGTQQYF.

The chain carries TRBV20-1 and TRBJ2-3, with D possibly called TRBD1 or TRBD2 (5 bases each). This CDR3 is built from 13 residues. With 1 base removed from V and 3 bases from J, the gap between germline ends came to 8 bases. CDR1 DFQATT and CDR2 SNEGSKA come from the germline V gene (reference sequence). This chain's CDR3 is CSARGGETDTQYF. The CDR3, as DNA: TGCAGTGCTAGAGGAGGGGAGACAGATACGCAGTATTTT.

This clonotype came up a few times. The rearrangement links TRBV10-3 to TRBJ2-1; the D gene is possibly TRBD1 (6 bases). Germline CDR1 and CDR2: ENHRY and SYGVKD. Trimming removed 2 bases at V and 1 base at J, with 9 bases between. The CDR3 consists of 15 residues. Here the CDR3 DNA reads TGTGCCATCAGTGAGGGACAGCCATCCTACAATGAGCAGTTCTTC. It codes for CAISEGQPSYNEQFF.

For the CDR3, the DNA is TGCGCCAGCAGCCAAGGAGTCGATTACGAGCAGTACTTC. Its translation: CASSQGVDYEQYF. The chain is built from TRBV4-1 and TRBJ2-7; D gene uncertain. Trimming pared 1 base from V and 4 bases from J, leaving 8 bases between. The V gene's germline CDR1 is MGHRA and CDR2 YSYEKL. The length of the CDR3 is 13 residues.